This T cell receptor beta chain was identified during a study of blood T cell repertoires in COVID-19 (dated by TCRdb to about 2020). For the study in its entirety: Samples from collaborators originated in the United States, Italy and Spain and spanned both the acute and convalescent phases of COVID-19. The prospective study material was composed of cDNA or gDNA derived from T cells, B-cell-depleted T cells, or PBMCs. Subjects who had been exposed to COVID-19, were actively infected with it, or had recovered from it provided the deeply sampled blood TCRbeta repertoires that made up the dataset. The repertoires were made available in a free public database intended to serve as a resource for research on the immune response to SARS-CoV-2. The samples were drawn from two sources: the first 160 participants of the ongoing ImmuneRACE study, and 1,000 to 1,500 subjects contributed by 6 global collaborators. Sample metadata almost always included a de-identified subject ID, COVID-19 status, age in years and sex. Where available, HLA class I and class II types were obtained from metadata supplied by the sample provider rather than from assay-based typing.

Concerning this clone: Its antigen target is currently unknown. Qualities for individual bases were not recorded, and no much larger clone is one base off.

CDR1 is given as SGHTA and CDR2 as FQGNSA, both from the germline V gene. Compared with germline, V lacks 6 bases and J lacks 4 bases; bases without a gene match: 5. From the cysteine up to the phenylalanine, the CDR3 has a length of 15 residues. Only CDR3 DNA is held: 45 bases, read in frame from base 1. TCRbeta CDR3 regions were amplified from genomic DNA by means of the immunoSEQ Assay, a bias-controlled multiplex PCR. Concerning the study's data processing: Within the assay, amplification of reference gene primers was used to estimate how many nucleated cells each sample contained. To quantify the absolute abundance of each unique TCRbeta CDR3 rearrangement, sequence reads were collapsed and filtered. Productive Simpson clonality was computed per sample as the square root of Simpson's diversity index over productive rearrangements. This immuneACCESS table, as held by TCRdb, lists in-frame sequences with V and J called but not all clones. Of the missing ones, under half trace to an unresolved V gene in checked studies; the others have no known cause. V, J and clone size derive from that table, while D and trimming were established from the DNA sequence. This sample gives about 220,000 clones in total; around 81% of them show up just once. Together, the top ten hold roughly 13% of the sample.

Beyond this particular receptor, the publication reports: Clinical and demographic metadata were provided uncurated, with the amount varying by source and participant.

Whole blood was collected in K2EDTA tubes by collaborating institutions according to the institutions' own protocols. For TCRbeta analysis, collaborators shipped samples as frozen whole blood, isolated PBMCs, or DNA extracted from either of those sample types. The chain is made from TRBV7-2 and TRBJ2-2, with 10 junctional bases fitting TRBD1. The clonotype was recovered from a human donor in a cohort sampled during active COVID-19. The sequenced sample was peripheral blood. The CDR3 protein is CASSSRDRGTGELFF. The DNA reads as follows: TGTGCCAGCAGTTCCCGGGACAGGGGCACCGGGGAGCTGTTTTTT.